Shown below are 26 T cell receptor beta chains from a single sample sequenced in a study of T-cell reconstitution after alpha-beta-depleted transplantation in children. Unique molecular identifiers were built into the TCRbeta library. TCRdb analysed the PCR reads with MiXCR anew, one entry per CDR3 protein. The sample gives around 370,000 distinct CDR3 sequences, 16% of which show up once; around two fifths is in the top ten. Specimen: PBMCs, mostly from graft donor cells, collected 360 days after TCRalphabeta/CD19-depleted stem cell transplant. All receptors come from a male patient aged 2 to 9 who had a stem cell transplant for acute lymphoblastic leukemia, so the T cells may come from the graft donor.

The rearrangement joins TRBV6-2 or TRBV6-3 to TRBJ1-5; tentative D call: TRBD1 (5 bases). The V gene's germline CDR1 is MNHEY and CDR2 SVGEGT. V lost 0 bases and J 5 bases, leaving 8 bases between the germline ends. This CDR3 comprises 14 residues. The CDR3 loop reads CASSYSWGYQPQHF. The CDR3 region has the DNA TGTGCCAGCAGTTACTCCTGGGGGTATCAGCCCCAGCATTTT.

The chain carries TRBV20-1 and TRBJ2-5, with D possibly being TRBD1 or TRBD2 (5 bases each). This CDR3 spans 13 amino acids. CDR1 is DFQATT, CDR2 SNEGSKA, per germline (reference sequence). Deletions cut 3 bases from V and 5 bases from J, with 13 bases between. CDR3 DNA: TGCAGTGCTAGGGGGACGGGGCCGGAGACCCAGTACTTC. Translating gives CSARGTGPETQYF.

The chain uses TRBV6-1 and TRBJ2-7; 9 bases are a match to TRBD1. The V gene's germline CDR1 is MNHNS and CDR2 SASEGT. CDR3 length equals 15 residues. J was trimmed by 4 bases and V by 6 bases; bases with no gene match: 10. CDR3 nucleotides: TGTGCCAGCAGGAGGGGGGGACAGGGTTTATACGAGCAGTACTTC. This sequence encodes CASRRGGQGLYEQYF.

CDR3 sequence reads: CASSQGAGPPYEQYF. CDR3 sequence (DNA): TGTGCCAGCAGCCAAGGTGCCGGGCCCCCCTACGAGCAGTACTTC. The gene calls are TRBV3-1 and TRBJ2-7; D is unclear. CDR1 is LGHDT and CDR2 is YNNKEL in the germline V gene (reference sequence). V lost 1 base and J lost 2, with 12 bases in between. The CDR3 loop spans 15 amino acids.

The table lists this clonotype with many counts. The J gene is TRBJ2-3, the V gene TRBV12-3 or TRBV12-4; the D is unclear. The ends were cut back, 7 bases at V and 0 bases at J, with 23 bases in the middle. The CDR3 has 18 amino acids. The CDR3: CASNRKYTLLPSTDTQYF. CDR3 in DNA: TGTGCCAGCAATCGGAAGTACACACTTCTCCCAAGCACAGATACGCAGTATTTT.

Many counts were recorded for this clonotype. The rearrangement links TRBV5-1 to TRBJ2-7; 9 bases are a match to TRBD1. V was clipped by 4 bases and J by 3 bases; unmatched bases: 8. Germline V gene sequence: CDR1 SGHRS, CDR2 YFSETQ. CDR3 length: 15 amino acids. The CDR3 nucleotides read TGCGCCAGCAGCCGGGGACAGGGACCCATCTACGAGCAGTACTTC. As protein: CASSRGQGPIYEQYF.

The V gene is TRBV15, the J gene TRBJ2-5; no clear D. V lost 0 bases, J lost 5 bases, and 7 bases lay in between. Germline V CDR1 and CDR2: LNHNV, YYDKDF (reference sequence). The CDR3 has 13 amino acids. The CDR3 reads CATSRDKAETQYF. The CDR3 nucleotides are TGTGCCACCAGCAGAGATAAAGCGGAGACCCAGTACTTC. The full variable domain, its missing parts supplied by reference TRBV15 and TRBJ2-5, is DAMVIQNPRYQVTQFGKPVTLSCSQTLNHNVMYWYQQKSSQAPKLLFHYYDKDFNNEADTPDNFQSRRPNTSFCFLDIRSPGLGDTAMYLCATSRDKAETQYFGPGTRLLVL.

This clonotype was counted ten times or more. The CDR3 loop reads CASSRRTGMNTEAFF. DNA for the CDR3: TGTGCCAGCAGCCGACGGACAGGAATGAACACTGAAGCTTTCTTT. V is TRBV6-2 or TRBV6-3 and J is TRBJ1-1, with 7 bases identical to TRBD1. Looked up from germline, CDR1 is MNHEY and CDR2 is SVGEGT. V shed 6 bases and J 0 bases; nucleotides not matched to a gene: 7. This CDR3 is 15 amino acids long.

This clonotype appeared many times. The J gene is TRBJ2-7, the V gene TRBV6-2 or TRBV6-3; 12 bases are a match to TRBD1. This CDR3 has 15 amino acids. Germline CDR1 MNHEY, CDR2 SVGEGT. Germline trimming cut 4 bases from V and 6 bases from J; bases unmatched to any gene: 7. The CDR3 sequence: CASSFLRDRGLEQYF. The CDR3 DNA is TGTGCCAGCAGTTTTCTCCGGGACAGGGGGCTCGAGCAGTACTTC.

This clonotype has a handful of counts. The rearrangement joins TRBV20-1 to TRBJ2-7, with 9 bases aligning to TRBD2. CDR1 is DFQATT and CDR2 is SNEGSKA in the germline V gene (reference sequence). This CDR3 is built from 15 residues. V was clipped by 0 bases and J by 2 bases; unmatched bases: 5. For the CDR3, the DNA is TGCAGTGCTAGAGATGGGACTAGCAGAACCTACGAGCAGTACTTC. It encodes CSARDGTSRTYEQYF.

The chain joins TRBV9 to TRBJ1-2, with D unclear. CDR1 and CDR2 from the germline V gene are SGDLS and YYNGEE. V was shortened by 3 bases and J by 8 bases, with 11 bases between the two germline ends. This CDR3 spans 12 amino acids. DNA of the CDR3: TGTGCCAGCAGCGGACGGACGGGGGGCTACACCTTC. This gives the protein CASSGRTGGYTF.

In its sample, this clonotype was seen a few times. The chain has TRBV19 and TRBJ2-7, with 7 bases fitting TRBD1. Losses at the gene ends were 5 bases for V and 6 bases for J; bases not matched to a gene: 10. Germline CDR1 LNHDA, CDR2 SQIVND (reference sequence). This CDR3 is 14 amino acids long. For the CDR3, the DNA is TGTGCCAGTAGTCAACGACAGGGTACAGTCGAGCAGTACTTC. Its protein is CASSQRQGTVEQYF.

The V gene is TRBV5-4, the J gene TRBJ2-5; perhaps TRBD1 as D (6 bases). This CDR3 has 13 amino acids. V was shortened by 5 bases and J by 3 bases, with 11 bases between the two germline ends. Looked up from germline, CDR1 is SGHNT and CDR2 is YYREEE (reference sequence). The CDR3 DNA follows: TGTGCCAGCAGGCCAACAGGGAAAGAGACCCAGTACTTC. As protein: CASRPTGKETQYF.

The DNA of the CDR3 is TGCAGCGTACAGGGCTGGGAGACTGAAGCTTTCTTT. Residues: CSVQGWETEAFF. V gene TRBV29-1 combines with J gene TRBJ1-1, with a tentative D call TRBD1 (6 bases). The CDR3 loop spans 12 amino acids. V lost 6 bases and J lost 5, with 13 bases in between. Germline V gene lookup returns CDR1 SQVTM and CDR2 ANQGSEA.

This clonotype was counted a few times. The chain recombines TRBV2 with TRBJ2-1, with unresolved D. The V end lost 3 bases, the J end lost 2 bases, and 5 bases lay between the germline ends. Germline loops: CDR1 SNHLY, CDR2 FYNNEI. This CDR3 has 13 amino acids. CDR3 bases: TGTGCCAGCAGTGATCCCCCCTACAATGAGCAGTTCTTC. Protein: CASSDPPYNEQFF.

The chain carries TRBV30 and TRBJ2-3, with D maybe TRBD1 (6 bases). Germline CDR1 is GTSNPN and CDR2 is SVGIG (reference sequence). The CDR3 contains 13 residues. This chain's CDR3 is CAQGPRRTDTQYF. In DNA form, the CDR3 reads TGTGCACAGGGCCCCCGGCGGACAGATACGCAGTATTTT.

This clonotype has a count of ten or more. The chain combines TRBV5-1 with TRBJ2-5; D is perhaps TRBD1 (6 bases). The CDR3 length is 13 residues. V lost 4 bases to trimming and J lost 2 bases, with 9 bases between them. Germline lookup yields CDR1 SGHRS and CDR2 YFSETQ. CDR3 DNA: TGCGCCAGCAGCCCTGGACAGCAAGAGACCCAGTACTTC. As protein: CASSPGQQETQYF.

As concerns this clonotype: A much larger clone differs by one base, so this may be a read error. The rearrangement uses TRBV24-1 and TRBJ2-1; 15 nucleotides line up with TRBD2. J gave up 0 bases and V 3 bases, and 8 bases lay outside the gene matches. This CDR3 has 20 amino acids. Germline V CDR1 and CDR2: KGHDR, SFDVKD. The CDR3, as DNA: TGTGCCACCAGTGATGCGAACGGGACTAGCGGGGGGAGCTCCTACAATGAGCAGTTCTTC. This translates into CATSDANGTSGGSSYNEQFF.

This clonotype was seen a handful of times. The CDR3 coding sequence is TGTGCCAGCAGCTCCCCCCTCGGGGTCATGAACACTGAAGCTTTCTTT. This translates into CASSSPLGVMNTEAFF. The J gene is TRBJ1-1, the V gene TRBV6-1; D is uncertain. Germline V lookup: CDR1 MNHNS, CDR2 SASEGT. Trimming removed 6 bases from V and 0 bases from J, with 17 bases in between. The length of the CDR3 is 16 residues.

This rearrangement joins TRBV2 to TRBJ2-7, with TRBD1 matching over 7 bases. The V and J ends lost 7 bases and 3 bases, in that order; junction bases with no gene match: 15. Germline CDR1 SNHLY, CDR2 FYNNEI. The CDR3 totals 16 residues. The CDR3 protein is CASISHRGQILYEQYF. The CDR3, as DNA: TGTGCCAGCATTTCGCACCGGGGACAGATACTCTACGAGCAGTACTTC.

CDR3 coding DNA: TGTGCCAGCAGCGCTTTGTGGGCTGGGGAGAGGGACTCCCGACGCACAGATACGCAGTATTTT. It specifies CASSALWAGERDSRRTDTQYF. This chain joins TRBV11-2 and TRBJ2-3, with D perhaps matching TRBD2 (6 bases). The CDR3 is made up of 21 amino acids. V lost 5 bases and J 1 base, leaving 31 bases between the germline ends. Germline CDR1 reads SGHAT; CDR2 reads FQNNGV.

This clonotype has just a few counts. The chain carries TRBV9 and TRBJ1-1; D is uncertain. CDR3 size: 14 residues. Trimming stripped 0 bases from V and 4 bases from J, with 10 bases between. Germline CDR1 and CDR2: SGDLS and YYNGEE. The CDR3 nucleotides read TGTGCCAGCAGCGTAGGGCTTACGGCCACTGAAGCTTTCTTT. Its translation: CASSVGLTATEAFF.

The V and J genes are TRBV4-3 and TRBJ2-7; D may correspond to TRBD1 or TRBD2 (5 bases each). The CDR3 is 16 amino acids. V lost 0 bases and J 3 bases, leaving 15 bases between the germline ends. Germline CDR1 reads LGHNA; CDR2 reads YSLEER. The CDR3 protein is CASSQDLGADSYEQYF. The CDR3 coding sequence is TGCGCCAGCAGCCAAGATCTCGGGGCAGATAGCTACGAGCAGTACTTC.

This chain connects TRBV6-1 to TRBJ2-3; D is possibly TRBD2 (5 bases). V was shortened by 4 bases and J by 1 base, with 9 bases between the two germline ends. There are 14 residues in the CDR3. The V gene's germline CDR1 is MNHNS and CDR2 SASEGT. The CDR3 DNA reads as TGTGCCAGCAGTGTAGCGTGGGGCACAGATACGCAGTATTTT. Its protein product is CASSVAWGTDTQYF.

This clonotype was recorded many times. The V call is TRBV4-1, the J call TRBJ2-1, with TRBD1 matching 9 bases. Looked up from germline, CDR1 is MGHRA and CDR2 is YSYEKL. The CDR3 has 20 amino acids. Trimming removed 0 bases from V and 2 bases from J; junction bases left unmatched: 14. The CDR3 DNA is TGCGCCAGCAGCCAAGAGGGACAGGGAATGCCTCGTCGGACCTACAATGAGCAGTTCTTC. This codes for CASSQEGQGMPRRTYNEQFF.

This clonotype was detected a few times. The rearrangement uses TRBV5-4 and TRBJ2-7, with 11 bases identical to TRBD1. Germline V CDR1 and CDR2: SGHNT, YYREEE (reference sequence). The trim removed 4 bases at V and 7 bases at J, leaving 7 bases unmatched. CDR3 length: 14 amino acids. The CDR3 DNA follows: TGTGCCAGCAGCGGTCCGGGACAGGGGGAAGAGCAGTACTTC. Translated: CASSGPGQGEEQYF.